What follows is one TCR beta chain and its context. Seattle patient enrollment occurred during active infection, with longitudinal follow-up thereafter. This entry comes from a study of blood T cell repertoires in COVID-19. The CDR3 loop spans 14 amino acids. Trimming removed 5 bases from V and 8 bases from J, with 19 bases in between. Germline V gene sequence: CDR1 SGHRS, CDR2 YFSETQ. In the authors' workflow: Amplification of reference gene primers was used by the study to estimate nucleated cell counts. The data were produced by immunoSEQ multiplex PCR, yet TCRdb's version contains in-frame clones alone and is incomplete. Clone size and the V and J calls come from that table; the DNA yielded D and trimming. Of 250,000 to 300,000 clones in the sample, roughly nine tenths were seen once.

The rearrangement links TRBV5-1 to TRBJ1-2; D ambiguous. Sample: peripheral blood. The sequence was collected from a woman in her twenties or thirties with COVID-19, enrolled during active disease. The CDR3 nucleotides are TGCGCCAGCAGTCTAAGGTCGGCGGAGCTGGGCTACACCTTC. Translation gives CASSLRSAELGYTF.